This T cell receptor beta chain emerged from a study of blood T cell repertoires in COVID-19. Study summary: Researchers got acute and convalescent COVID-19 samples from the United States, Italy and Spain. T cells, B-cell-depleted T cells, or PBMCs supplied cDNA or gDNA.

Trimming cost V 3 bases and J 7 bases, with 12 bases left between them. This CDR3 comprises 13 residues. The germline V gene encodes CDR1 MDHEN and CDR2 SYDVKM. The data were produced by immunoSEQ multiplex PCR, yet TCRdb's version contains in-frame clones alone and is incomplete. The repertoire holds 250,000 to 350,000 clones, with roughly 87% as singletons. The rearrangement uses TRBV28 and TRBJ1-2, with D possibly being TRBD1 (6 bases). The clonotype comes from a woman in her fifties or sixties who had recovered from COVID-19. Sequenced material: peripheral blood. The CDR3 is CASSFPGTSGYTF. CDR3 bases: TGTGCCAGCAGTTTTCCCGGGACAAGTGGCTACACCTTC.